One sample yielded the 24 T cell receptor beta chains listed below, sequenced in a study of molecular identifiers for immune sequencing clone quantification. Via MiXCR, TCRdb re-called the PCR reads, giving one row per CDR3 protein. There are more than 450,000 distinct CDR3 sequences in the sample; 20% to 25% occur only once, and under 0.85% lies in the top ten. The material sequenced was naive CD8+ T cells from blood, with Jurkat cell RNA spiked in. Sample subset: FACS-sorted CD8+CD4-CCR7+CD45RA+ naive T cells. The receptors stem from a human donor in good health. Some libraries in this study had Jurkat cell RNA spiked in.

Ten or more counts support this clonotype. V gene TRBV7-3 combines with J gene TRBJ2-3; no clear D gene. V was pared by 5 bases and J by 4 bases, with 10 bases between. The CDR3 is 13 amino acids. CDR1 is SGHTA, CDR2 FQGTGA, per germline. CDR3 protein: CASSPFLSDTQYF. In nucleotides, the CDR3 is TGTGCCAGCAGCCCATTCCTCTCAGATACGCAGTATTTT.

This clonotype has at least ten counts. This rearrangement joins TRBV3-1 to TRBJ2-7; tentatively, D is TRBD2 (6 bases). Trimming left V 3 bases short and J 5 bases short, with 11 bases between. CDR3 size: 13 residues. The germline V gene has CDR1 LGHDT and CDR2 YNNKEL (reference sequence). CDR3 in DNA: TGTGCCAGCAGCCACGGGAGCAGGGACGAGCAGTACTTC. This translates into CASSHGSRDEQYF.

Only one count was recorded for this clonotype. Given a much more abundant clone one base away, this may be a read error. The rearrangement joins TRBV6-1 to TRBJ2-5; 7 nucleotides agree with TRBD1. The germline V gene encodes CDR1 MNHNS and CDR2 SASEGT. CDR3 length equals 16 residues. The CDR3, as DNA: TGTGCCAGCACCGAACTTGAGGGCTTCGGACAGGAGACCCGGTACTTC. Its translation: CASTELEGFGQETRYF.

The table lists this clonotype with a few counts. The chain is built from TRBV27 and TRBJ2-2; 7 nucleotides match TRBD2. CDR1 MNHEY and CDR2 SMNVEV come from the germline V gene (reference sequence). Trimming took 2 bases from V and 6 from J; bases not matched to a gene: 9. CDR3 length: 16 amino acids. CDR3 region: CASSLLAGARSGELFF. In DNA, the CDR3 is TGTGCCAGCAGTTTACTGGCGGGAGCGCGGTCCGGGGAGCTGTTTTTT.

This clonotype was observed at least ten times. This rearrangement joins TRBV30 to TRBJ2-1; a weak D match, TRBD2 (5 bases). The V gene's germline CDR1 is GTSNPN and CDR2 SVGIG (reference sequence). The CDR3 is 11 amino acids. Trimming stripped 2 bases from V and 15 bases from J, with 14 bases between. CDR3 DNA sequence: TGTGCCTGGAGTCACGGCCGCGAGGGGTTCTTC. Encoded protein: CAWSHGREGFF.

As to this clonotype: This may come from a read error, since a much larger clone is one base off. The chain combines TRBV4-3 with TRBJ1-2, with 9 bases lining up with TRBD1. The germline V gene has CDR1 LGHNA and CDR2 YSLEER. Losses at the gene ends were 3 bases for V and 4 bases for J; bases not matched to a gene: 12. CDR3 length equals 17 residues. CDR3 amino acids: CASSQKTPGQGSYGYTF. Written as DNA, the CDR3 is TGCGCCAGCAGCCAGAAAACCCCGGGACAGGGTAGCTATGGCTACACCTTC.

The sample holds many counts of this clonotype. An end of the junction does not agree with germline; a read error may underlie this. The chain has TRBV12-3 or TRBV12-4 and TRBJ2-1, with 12 bases identical to TRBD2. There are 15 residues in the CDR3. In nucleotides, the CDR3 is TGTGCCAGCAGTCTAGCGGGAGGGACTTACAATGAGCAGTTCTTC. Its protein product is CASSLAGGTYNEQFF.

This clonotype was observed a few times. The chain uses TRBV5-8 and TRBJ1-5; D ambiguous. There are 14 residues in the CDR3. Germline CDR1 and CDR2: SGHTS and YDEGEE. V lost 5 bases and J lost 9, with 18 bases in between. The CDR3 DNA follows: TGTGCCAGCAGGCAAGTAGGTATCAGCTGGCCCCAGCATTTT. It codes for CASRQVGISWPQHF.

The V and J genes are TRBV29-1 and TRBJ1-3, with TRBD1 as a possible D gene (5 bases). The germline V gene encodes CDR1 SQVTM and CDR2 ANQGSEA. V was pared by 4 bases and J by 0 bases, with 19 bases between. The CDR3 has 17 amino acids. CDR3 DNA sequence: TGCAGCGTTGTTGATCTTTGGGGGGAAGCCTCTGGAAACACCATATATTTT. Protein: CSVVDLWGEASGNTIYF. Full variable domain (missing parts from reference TRBV29-1 and TRBJ1-3): SAVISQKPSRDICQRGTSLTIQCQVDSQVTMMFWYRQQPGQSLTLIATANQGSEATYESGFVIDKFPISRPNLTFSTLTVSNMSPEDSSIYLCSVVDLWGEASGNTIYFGEGSWLTVV.

There are many counts of this clonotype. The chain couples TRBV6-2 or TRBV6-3 to TRBJ2-7; D remains unclear. Germline V lookup: CDR1 MNHEY, CDR2 SVGEGT. The CDR3 length is 11 residues. Trimming pared 3 bases from V and 5 bases from J, leaving 5 bases between. Here the CDR3 reads CASSYSHEQYF. The CDR3 region has the DNA TGTGCCAGCAGTTATTCCCACGAGCAGTACTTC.

V usage is TRBV18 and J usage is TRBJ2-7; the match to TRBD2 covers 7 bases. Per the germline V gene, CDR1 is KGHSH and CDR2 is LQKENI. J gave up 3 bases and V 0 bases, and 5 bases lay outside the gene matches. There are 15 residues in the CDR3. The chain's CDR3 is CASSPPLAENYEQYF. The CDR3 region has the DNA TGTGCCAGCTCACCACCCCTAGCGGAGAACTACGAGCAGTACTTC.

In this sample, this clonotype turned up many times. V gene TRBV13 combines with J gene TRBJ2-5; D remains ambiguous. The CDR3 has 13 amino acids. CDR1 PRHDT and CDR2 FYEKMQ come from the germline V gene (reference sequence). V lost 4 bases and J 4 bases, leaving 10 bases between the germline ends. CDR3 in amino acids: CASSSNGVETQYF. In DNA form, the CDR3 reads TGTGCCAGCAGCTCCAATGGGGTAGAGACCCAGTACTTC.

This clonotype was counted only a few times. The chain joins TRBV7-9 to TRBJ1-6; 8 bases agree with TRBD1. Germline assignment: CDR1 SEHNR and CDR2 FQNEAQ (reference sequence). The length of the CDR3 is 15 residues. Germline trimming cut 5 bases from V and 7 bases from J; bases unmatched to any gene: 7. CDR3: CASSATGVSNSPLHF. The CDR3 coding sequence is TGTGCCAGCAGCGCGACAGGGGTCTCAAATTCACCCCTCCACTTT. Full variable domain (missing parts from reference TRBV7-9 and TRBJ1-6): DTGVSQNPRHKITKRGQNVTFRCDPISEHNRLYWYRQTLGQGPEFLTYFQNEAQLEKSRLLSDRFSAERPKGSFSTLEIQRTEQGDSAMYLCASSATGVSNSPLHFGNGTRLTVT.

There are many counts of this clonotype. V usage is TRBV27 and J usage is TRBJ2-3; D is uncertain. V was trimmed by 8 bases and J by 2 bases, leaving 17 bases between them. The CDR3 runs 15 residues. CDR1 and CDR2 from the germline V gene are MNHEY and SMNVEV (reference sequence). The CDR3 DNA sequence: TGTGCCAGCCACCCGTATGGGGTCGTCACAGATACGCAGTATTTT. This translates into CASHPYGVVTDTQYF.

V and J are TRBV15 and TRBJ2-3; TRBD2 matches at 12 bases. V dropped 1 base and J dropped 2; count of bases not matched to a gene: 1. In germline, CDR1 is LNHNV, CDR2 YYDKDF (reference sequence). The CDR3 totals 16 residues. The CDR3 DNA reads TGTGCCACCAGCAGAGGGACTAGCGGGACCACAGATACGCAGTATTTT. Its protein product is CATSRGTSGTTDTQYF.

The genes are TRBV4-3 and TRBJ2-7; D gene unclear. CDR1 is LGHNA, CDR2 YSLEER, per germline. Between the trimmed V and J ends, which lost 0 bases and 1 base, there was a span of 10 bases. The CDR3 contains 15 residues. CDR3 in DNA: TGCGCCAGCAGCCAAGATCTTACAGTTTCCTACGAGCAGTACTTC. Its protein product is CASSQDLTVSYEQYF.

At least ten counts were recorded for this clonotype. The chain links TRBV7-9 to TRBJ1-1; a possible D gene is TRBD1 (6 bases). Trimming took 5 bases from V and 6 from J, leaving 16 bases between them. This CDR3 comprises 14 residues. CDR1 is SEHNR and CDR2 is FQNEAQ in the germline V gene (reference sequence). CDR3 nucleotide sequence: TGTGCCAGCAGCCCGGACGGGGGGCTCGCTGAAGCTTTCTTT. Translated, it gives CASSPDGGLAEAFF.

This sequence joins TRBV7-6 and TRBJ2-5; 10 bases are a match to TRBD2. The junction had 8 bases not matched to a gene; V was cut back by 5 bases and J by 5 bases. The CDR3 is made up of 15 amino acids. Per germline, CDR1 SGHVS and CDR2 FNYEAQ. CDR3: CASSPSALAGETQYF. The CDR3 DNA follows: TGTGCCAGCAGCCCCTCAGCACTAGCGGGGGAGACCCAGTACTTC.

This clonotype has ten or more counts. CDR3 nucleotide sequence: TGTGCCAGCAGCAGCGAAGGGGTCAGGGGTTCTTTCGAAGAGACCCAGTACTTC. The encoded protein is CASSSEGVRGSFEETQYF. This rearrangement joins TRBV7-2 to TRBJ2-5; D might be TRBD1 (6 bases). Germline V gene lookup returns CDR1 SGHTA and CDR2 FQGNSA. This CDR3 comprises 18 residues. Trimming cost V 5 bases and J 3 bases, with 25 bases left between them.

The J gene is TRBJ2-1, the V gene TRBV7-9; D unresolved. Per the germline V gene, CDR1 is SEHNR and CDR2 is FQNEAQ (reference sequence). V was trimmed by 2 bases and J by 7 bases, leaving 9 bases between them. This CDR3 region has 13 residues. CDR3 coding DNA: TGTGCCAGCAGCTTAAGCTTGTCAAATGAGCAGTTCTTC. Protein product: CASSLSLSNEQFF.

Turning to this clonotype: A much bigger clone sits one base away, suggesting this may be a read error. In DNA form, the CDR3 reads TGTGCCAGCGGCCCGGGACTAGCGGGGACAACCCAAGAGACCCAGTACTTC. It codes for CASGPGLAGTTQETQYF. The chain is built from TRBV9 and TRBJ2-5; 13 nucleotides align to TRBD2. Trimming at V came to 7 bases and at J to 1 base, leaving 10 bases not matched to a gene. CDR3 length equals 17 residues. Germline V lookup: CDR1 SGDLS, CDR2 YYNGEE.

This clonotype occurred a few times. An end of the junction does not agree with germline; a read error may underlie this. This sequence joins TRBV9 and TRBJ2-7; D remains ambiguous. In germline, CDR1 is SGDLS, CDR2 YYNGEE. The CDR3 is 15 residues long. CDR3 amino acids: CASSVGERPFPEQHF. As DNA, the CDR3 is TGTGCCAGCAGCGTAGGAGAACGGCCCTTCCCCGAGCAGCACTTC.

This clonotype came up many times. The V and J genes are TRBV6-2 or TRBV6-3 and TRBJ2-5; D not resolved. This CDR3 contains 12 residues. Trimming pared 0 bases from V and 2 bases from J, leaving 1 base between. Germline values: CDR1 MNHEY, CDR2 SVGEGT. In DNA, the CDR3 is TGTGCCAGCAGTTACTCTCAAGAGACCCAGTACTTC. This sequence encodes CASSYSQETQYF.

In its sample, this clonotype was seen many times. The rearrangement joins TRBV7-2 to TRBJ2-7, with TRBD2 as a possible D gene (5 bases). V lost 5 bases, J lost 0 bases, and 8 bases lay in between. Germline V gives CDR1 SGHTA, CDR2 FQGNSA. CDR3 size: 13 residues. CDR3 sequence (DNA): TGTGCCAGCAGCCCCGGGATCTCCTACGAGCAGTACTTC. As protein: CASSPGISYEQYF.